A single sample is the source of the 9 T cell receptor gamma chains below, sequenced in a study of intestinal T cells in coeliac disease. Using about 210 ng of biopsy DNA, TRG was amplified with LymphoTrack primers. TCRdb ran CATT on the multiplex PCR reads. The profile shows 1,000 to 1,500 gamma-chain clones, around 40% of them singletons. Nine to eleven formalin-fixed paraffin-embedded scrolls, each 5 µm thick, supplied each case's genomic DNA. The specimen was a duodenal biopsy. These receptors were collected from a human donor with celiac disease.

This clone was detected only a few times. The chain couples TRGV2 to TRGJ1 or TRGJ2. From germline, CDR1 is EGSNGY and CDR2 YDSYNSKV. V lost 0 bases and J lost 5; bases outside the gene matches: 4. There are 13 residues in the CDR3. CDR3 DNA: TGTGCCACCTGGGACGGGCGTAATTATAAGAAACTCTTT. Amino acids: CATWDGRNYKKLF.

This clone was seen only a few times. The genes are TRGV8 and TRGJ1 or TRGJ2. This CDR3 spans 14 amino acids. With 9 bases clipped from V and 6 bases from J, the junction kept 17 bases outside the gene matches. CDR1 and CDR2 from the germline V gene are VENAVY and YDSYNSRV. The CDR3 loop is CATPKGRCSYKKLF. The CDR3 nucleotides read TGTGCCACCCCGAAGGGGAGGTGCTCTTATAAGAAACTCTTT.

This clone rates as large. J is TRGJ1 or TRGJ2 and V is TRGV11. TRGV11 belongs to the ORF category, with a function that is uncertain. CDR3 length equals 12 residues. V was clipped by 7 bases and J by 8 bases; unmatched bases: 8. The CDR3 region is CACWITANKKLF. The CDR3 nucleotides read TGTGCCTGCTGGATAACCGCGAATAAGAAACTCTTT.

A few counts support this clone. V gene TRGV2 combines with J gene TRGJ1 or TRGJ2. V trimming: 0 bases; J trimming: 4 bases; junction bases outside the gene matches: 6. CDR1 is EGSNGY, CDR2 YDSYNSKV, per germline. This CDR3 is 14 amino acids long. CDR3 DNA sequence: TGTGCCACCTGGGACGGGCCCGAGTATTATAAGAAACTCTTT. Translating gives CATWDGPEYYKKLF.

A note on this clone: The sample has other DNA sequences that encode this CDR3 too. The V gene is TRGV10, the J gene TRGJ1 or TRGJ2. TRGV10 is an ORF, with its function uncertain. Trimming at V came to 8 bases and at J to 11 bases, leaving 4 bases not matched to a gene. The CDR3 has 9 residues. CDR3 sequence reads: CAAWGEKLF. DNA for the CDR3: TGTGCTGCGTGGGGTGAGAAACTCTTT.

In this sample, this clone is large (0.1 to 1%). V usage is TRGV10 and J usage is TRGJP1. TRGV10 is an ORF, and what it does is uncertain. The J segment lost 8 bases and the V segment lost 8 bases, leaving 6 bases of the junction unmatched. The CDR3 covers 12 residues. The CDR3 bases are TGTGCTGCGTGGGATTCAGGTTGGTTCAAGATATTT. Translating it yields CAAWDSGWFKIF.

In its sample, this clone was seen a few times. J is TRGJP2 and V is TRGV5. Germline lookup yields CDR1 VINAFY and CDR2 YDVSNSKD. This CDR3 spans 17 amino acids. J gave up 1 base and V 2 bases, and 10 bases lay outside the gene matches. Written as DNA, the CDR3 is TGTGCCACCTGGGACACCAAGAGGCCTAGTAGTGATTGGATCAAGACGTTT. It codes for CATWDTKRPSSDWIKTF.

This chain uses TRGV11 with TRGJP1. TRGV11 is an ORF, with its function uncertain. There are 22 residues in the CDR3. V lost 0 bases, J lost 0 bases, and 19 bases stayed unmatched. CDR3 loop: CACWIRHPGLSPPNTTGWFKIF. The CDR3 bases are TGTGCCTGCTGGATTAGGCACCCGGGCCTATCCCCTCCTAATACCACTGGTTGGTTCAAGATATTT.

Remarks on this clone: Germline is not matched at one junction end, which may reflect a read error. The chain uses TRGV4 and TRGJ1 or TRGJ2. The CDR3 is 14 amino acids. Germline V lookup: CDR1 EGSTGY, CDR2 YDSYTSSV. The CDR3, as DNA: TGTGCCGCCTGGGATGGGTGGTTAGGATATAAGAAACTCTTT. It encodes CAAWDGWLGYKKLF.